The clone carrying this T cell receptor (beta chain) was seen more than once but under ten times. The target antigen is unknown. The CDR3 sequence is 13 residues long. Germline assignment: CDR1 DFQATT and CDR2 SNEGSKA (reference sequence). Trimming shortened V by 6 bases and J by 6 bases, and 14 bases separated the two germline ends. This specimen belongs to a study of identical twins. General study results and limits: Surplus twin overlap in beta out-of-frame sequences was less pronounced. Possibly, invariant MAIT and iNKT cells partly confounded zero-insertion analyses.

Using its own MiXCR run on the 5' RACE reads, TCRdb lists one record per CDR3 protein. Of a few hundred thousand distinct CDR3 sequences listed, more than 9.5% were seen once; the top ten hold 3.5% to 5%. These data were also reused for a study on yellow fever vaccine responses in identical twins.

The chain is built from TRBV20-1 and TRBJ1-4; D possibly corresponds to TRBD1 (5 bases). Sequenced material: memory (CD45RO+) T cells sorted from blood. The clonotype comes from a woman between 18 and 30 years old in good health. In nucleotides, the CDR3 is TGCAGTGCCAAGAGGGACGGCGATGAAAAACTGTTTTTT. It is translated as CSAKRDGDEKLFF.